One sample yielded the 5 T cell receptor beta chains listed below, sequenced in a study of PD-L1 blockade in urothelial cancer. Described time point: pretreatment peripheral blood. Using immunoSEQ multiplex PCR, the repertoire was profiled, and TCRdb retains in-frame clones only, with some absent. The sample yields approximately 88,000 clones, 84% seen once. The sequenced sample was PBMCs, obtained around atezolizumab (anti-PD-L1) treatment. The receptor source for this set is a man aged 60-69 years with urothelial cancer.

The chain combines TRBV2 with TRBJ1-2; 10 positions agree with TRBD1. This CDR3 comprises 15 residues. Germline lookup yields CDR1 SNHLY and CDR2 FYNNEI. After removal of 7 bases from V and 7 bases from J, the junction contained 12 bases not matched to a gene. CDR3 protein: CASNNAGTGDIGYTF. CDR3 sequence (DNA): TGTGCCAGCAATAACGCCGGGACAGGGGATATTGGCTACACCTTC.

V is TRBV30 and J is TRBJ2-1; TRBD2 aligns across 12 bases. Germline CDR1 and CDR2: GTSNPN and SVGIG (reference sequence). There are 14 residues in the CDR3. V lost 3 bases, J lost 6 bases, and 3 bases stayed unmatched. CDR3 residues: CAWSGLAGFNEQFF. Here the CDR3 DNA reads TGTGCCTGGAGCGGACTAGCGGGGTTCAATGAGCAGTTCTTC.

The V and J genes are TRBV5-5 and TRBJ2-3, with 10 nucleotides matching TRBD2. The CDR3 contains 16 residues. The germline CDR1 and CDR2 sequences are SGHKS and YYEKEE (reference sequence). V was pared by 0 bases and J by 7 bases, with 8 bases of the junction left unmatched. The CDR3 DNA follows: TGTGCCAGCAGCTTGGAGGGGCTAGCGGGAGTACATACGCAGTATTTT. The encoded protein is CASSLEGLAGVHTQYF.

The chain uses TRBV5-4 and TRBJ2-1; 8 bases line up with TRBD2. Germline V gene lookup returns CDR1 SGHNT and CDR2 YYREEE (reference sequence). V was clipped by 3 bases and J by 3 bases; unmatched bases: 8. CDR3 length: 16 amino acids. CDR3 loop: CASSSNRLARYNEQFF. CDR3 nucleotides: TGTGCCAGCAGCTCCAACCGACTAGCGCGCTACAATGAGCAGTTCTTC.

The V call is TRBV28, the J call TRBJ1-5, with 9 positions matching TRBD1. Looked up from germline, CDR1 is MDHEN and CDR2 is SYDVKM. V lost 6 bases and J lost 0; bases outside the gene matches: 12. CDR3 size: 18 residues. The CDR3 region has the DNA TGTGCCAGCAGCCGACCGGGACAGGGAGGTGTTAGCAATCAGCCCCAGCATTTT. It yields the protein CASSRPGQGGVSNQPQHF.